The subject of this entry is one T cell receptor beta chain. This clone is a singleton in its sample. Its antigen remains unidentified. No per-base quality is available; no much larger clone lies one base away. This sample is part of a study of blood T cell repertoires in COVID-19 (dated by TCRdb to the early 2020s). About the full investigation: Collaborator samples came from the United States, Italy and Spain and covered acute and convalescent phases of COVID-19. The prospective study material was composed of cDNA or gDNA derived from T cells, B-cell-depleted T cells, or PBMCs. The repertoires were released in a freely available public database intended as a resource for research on the immune response to SARS-CoV-2. Subjects who had been exposed to COVID-19, were actively infected with it, or had recovered from it provided the deeply sampled blood TCRbeta repertoires that made up the dataset. Where HLA class I and class II types were available, the types were taken from metadata supplied by the sample provider, not from assay-based typing. A de-identified subject ID, COVID-19 status, age in years and sex were almost always included in the sample metadata. The samples were drawn from the first 160 participants of the ongoing ImmuneRACE study and from over a thousand subjects provided by 6 global collaborators. Broader findings and caveats from the paper: The quantity of clinical and demographic metadata differed by source and by participant and was supplied without curation.

TCRbeta CDR3 regions were amplified from genomic DNA by means of the immunoSEQ Assay, a bias-controlled multiplex PCR. On the authors' methods: Nucleated cell counts per sample were estimated from amplification of reference gene primers within the assay. Sequence reads were collapsed and filtered to measure the absolute abundance of every unique TCRbeta CDR3 rearrangement. Productive Simpson clonality was computed per sample as the square root of Simpson's diversity index over productive rearrangements. The clones in this table, taken by TCRdb from immuneACCESS, are in-frame only. Not every clone is retained; where verified, under half of the shortfall comes from an unresolved V gene, and the cause of the rest is unknown. V, J and clone size reflect that table, while D and trimming were determined from the DNA. In this sample the table shows about 210,000 clones, under 95% of which occur a single time. The ten largest clones add up to 1% to 1.5% of the sample.

Each collaborating institution followed its own protocols to collect whole blood in K2EDTA tubes. For TCRbeta analysis, collaborator samples were shipped as frozen whole blood, as isolated PBMCs, or as DNA extracted from either sample type. The CDR3 runs 19 residues from the cysteine to the phenylalanine. Left in the record is the CDR3 DNA by itself, 57 bases read in frame from the first base. Trimmed from V: 0 bases; trimmed from J: 4 bases; junction bases lacking a gene match: 13. This TCR was recovered from a young man with acute or convalescent COVID-19. The chain uses TRBV5-3 and TRBJ2-6; 7 central bases correspond to TRBD2. TRBV5-3 is an ORF, with its function uncertain. Sequenced: peripheral blood. The DNA sequence reads TGTGCCAGAAGCTTGGTATGGGGGACTACCCACACAGGGGCCAACGTCCTGACTTTC. This codes for CARSLVWGTTHTGANVLTF.